What follows describes a single T cell receptor beta chain. V lost 6 bases and J lost 4; bases outside the gene matches: 12. Per germline, CDR1 SGHDN and CDR2 FVKESK. This CDR3 comprises 16 residues. The data derive from a study of blood T cells in healthy people across ages. PCR was performed a second time for about 6 to 11 cycles using a sample-barcoded 5' primer and a J-beta primer mix. TCRdb passed the 5' RACE reads through MiXCR, listing each CDR3 protein once. Of around 990,000 distinct CDR3 sequences in the sample, 30% to 40% were seen once. The authors isolated at least 6.5 million PBMCs per sample.

The chain recombines TRBV14 with TRBJ2-3; 8 bases map to TRBD2. The sequence was collected from a man aged 18 to 30 in good health. Material: blood. CDR3 sequence: CASSPEGGTRPDTQYF. The DNA of the CDR3 is TGTGCCAGCAGTCCCGAGGGGGGGACTAGACCAGATACGCAGTATTTT. The whole variable domain, remainder taken from reference TRBV14 and TRBJ2-3, is EAGVTQFPSHSVIEKGQTVTLRCDPISGHDNLYWYRRVMGKEIKFLLHFVKESKQDESGMPNNRFLAERTGGTYSTLKVQPAELEDSGVYFCASSPEGGTRPDTQYFGPGTRLTVL.